A single sample is the source of the 25 T cell receptor beta chains below, sequenced in a study of T cells after yellow fever vaccination. MiXCR, applied by TCRdb to the 5' RACE reads, yields one record per CDR3 protein. Found here are some 300,000 distinct CDR3 sequences, about 10% of them singletons; the top ten hold about 3%. The sequences come from CD4+ T cells sorted from PBMCs, collected 45 days after the yellow fever booster vaccination. These receptor sequences come from a man aged 18 to 35 who received the YFV17D yellow fever vaccine.

This clonotype occurred a few times. The V and J genes are TRBV9 and TRBJ2-5, with 9 bases matching TRBD1. The germline CDR1 and CDR2 sequences are SGDLS and YYNGEE. The CDR3 sequence is 16 residues long. Trimming at V came to 1 base and at J to 2 bases, leaving 6 bases not matched to a gene. CDR3 residues: CASSVNGQGHQETQYF. CDR3 sequence (DNA): TGTGCCAGCAGCGTAAACGGACAGGGGCATCAAGAGACCCAGTACTTC.

This clonotype was detected only a few times. The chain links TRBV14 to TRBJ2-5, with 9 nucleotides matching TRBD1. The V segment lost 5 bases and the J segment 5 bases; nucleotides outside the gene matches: 12. The V gene's germline CDR1 is SGHDN and CDR2 FVKESK. This CDR3 has 16 residues. The DNA for the CDR3 is TGTGCCAGCAGCACCCGGGACAGGGTCAAACGTGAGACCCAGTACTTC. Translated, it gives CASSTRDRVKRETQYF.

This clonotype appeared a few times. This chain joins TRBV27 and TRBJ2-7; the D gene is possibly TRBD2 (5 bases). CDR3 size: 14 residues. The germline V and J ends were trimmed by 4 bases and 3 bases, with 13 bases remaining between them. CDR1 is MNHEY and CDR2 is SMNVEV in the germline V gene (reference sequence). The CDR3: CASSSRAAYYEQYF. CDR3 in DNA: TGTGCCAGCAGTTCACGAGCGGCTTACTACGAGCAGTACTTC.

The genes are TRBV20-1 and TRBJ1-5; D is possibly TRBD1 (6 bases). V dropped 6 bases and J dropped 3 bases, with 15 bases sitting between them. Germline V CDR1 and CDR2: DFQATT, SNEGSKA (reference sequence). The CDR3 has 14 amino acids. The CDR3: CSAMRGHNNQPQHF. The CDR3 DNA reads as TGCAGTGCGATGAGGGGACACAACAATCAGCCCCAGCATTTT.

This clonotype was picked up many times. This chain links TRBV10-1 with TRBJ2-1; no firm D call. Germline CDR1 WNHNN, CDR2 SYGVQD (reference sequence). CDR3 length: 17 residues. Trimming removed 0 bases from V and 0 bases from J, with 12 bases in between. The CDR3 bases are TGCGCCAGCAGTGAGTCTAGGCAGGAGACCTCCTACAATGAGCAGTTCTTC. It yields the protein CASSESRQETSYNEQFF.

The J gene is TRBJ2-6, the V gene TRBV7-2; D gene ambiguous. Trimming cost V 5 bases and J 4 bases, with 12 bases left between them. Germline CDR1 is SGHTA and CDR2 is FQGNSA. The CDR3 is made up of 15 amino acids. CDR3 amino acids: CASSAPHRGANVLTF. CDR3 sequence (DNA): TGTGCCAGCAGCGCCCCCCACCGGGGGGCCAACGTCCTGACTTTC.

This clonotype occurred a few times. The rearrangement uses TRBV3-1 and TRBJ1-1; TRBD1 matches at 7 bases. V lost 3 bases and J lost 11; bases outside the gene matches: 15. Germline CDR1 reads LGHDT; CDR2 reads YNNKEL (reference sequence). The CDR3 consists of 15 residues. The CDR3 sequence is CASSQAYRGVWGAFF. In DNA form, the CDR3 reads TGTGCCAGCAGCCAGGCATACAGGGGTGTTTGGGGGGCTTTCTTT.

This clonotype was seen only a few times. The chain is built from TRBV5-6 and TRBJ1-4; a possible D gene is TRBD1 (5 bases). Germline assignment: CDR1 SGHDT and CDR2 YYEEEE. Deletions cut 4 bases from V and 0 bases from J, with 13 bases between. The CDR3 runs 16 residues. The CDR3 region is CASSPGTYATNEKLFF. The CDR3 coding sequence is TGTGCCAGCAGCCCGGGGACTTATGCAACTAATGAAAAACTGTTTTTT.

This clonotype showed up just a few times. The chain joins TRBV6-5 to TRBJ2-3; D is perhaps TRBD1 (6 bases). Germline CDR1 and CDR2: MNHEY and SVGAGI. The CDR3 length is 13 residues. Trimming removed 7 bases from V and 5 bases from J, with 13 bases in between. CDR3 amino acids: CASNLQGGDTQYF. CDR3 coding DNA: TGTGCCAGCAATTTACAGGGTGGAGATACGCAGTATTTT.

CDR3 in DNA: TGTGCCAGCAGTGATTCCCGTCGAGGGGACACTGAAGCTTTCTTT. As protein: CASSDSRRGDTEAFF. The chain links TRBV25-1 to TRBJ1-1, with D perhaps TRBD1 (5 bases). This CDR3 has 15 residues. V was clipped by 3 bases and J by 3 bases, with 14 bases between them. The germline V gene has CDR1 MGHDK and CDR2 SYGVNS.

The chain combines TRBV6-5 with TRBJ1-6; the D gene is possibly TRBD1 (6 bases). The V gene's germline CDR1 is MNHEY and CDR2 SVGAGI. The V gene lost 4 bases and the J gene lost 6 bases, with 22 bases spanning the gap. The CDR3 is made up of 18 amino acids. CDR3 sequence (DNA): TGTGCCAGCAGTTCCTACGTTACAGGGAGGGTGGGTAATTCACCCCTCCACTTT. Encoded protein: CASSSYVTGRVGNSPLHF.

Only a few counts were recorded for this clonotype. This rearrangement joins TRBV12-3 or TRBV12-4 to TRBJ1-1, with a weak D call TRBD1 (6 bases). The CDR3 has 13 amino acids. V was pared by 6 bases and J by 11 bases, with 19 bases between. The CDR3 reads CASRPTGYVSAFF. The CDR3 DNA reads as TGTGCCAGCAGGCCCACAGGGTATGTGTCGGCTTTCTTT.

In this sample, this clonotype turned up once. The chain recombines TRBV20-1 with TRBJ2-5, with D perhaps matching TRBD1 (5 bases). The CDR3 sequence is 14 residues long. Germline-derived CDR1 and CDR2 are DFQATT and SNEGSKA (reference sequence). V was trimmed by 4 bases and J by 5 bases, leaving 17 bases between them. DNA of the CDR3: TGCAGTGCTAAGTTCATCGTGGGGCGGGAGACCCAGTACTTC. It is translated as CSAKFIVGRETQYF.

Many counts were recorded for this clonotype. The rearrangement joins TRBV5-4 to TRBJ2-1, with 8 bases matching TRBD2. V trimming: 9 bases; J trimming: 7 bases; junction bases outside the gene matches: 18. Germline V gives CDR1 SGHNT, CDR2 YYREEE (reference sequence). CDR3 length: 16 residues. The CDR3 DNA reads TGTGCCACCGATGCTATCGGGGGGGCCATGGGTAATGAGCAGTTCTTC. It encodes CATDAIGGAMGNEQFF.

This clonotype was counted a few times. The chain joins TRBV12-3 or TRBV12-4 to TRBJ1-1, with D unresolved. This CDR3 spans 16 amino acids. Trimming stripped 8 bases from V and 4 bases from J, with 23 bases between. The CDR3 sequence: CASRTPLDPRGTEAFF. CDR3 sequence (DNA): TGTGCCAGCCGGACTCCATTGGACCCCCGGGGCACTGAAGCTTTCTTT.

The genes are TRBV20-1 and TRBJ2-7; 8 bases agree with TRBD1. This CDR3 is 13 amino acids long. Germline assignment: CDR1 DFQATT and CDR2 SNEGSKA (reference sequence). J was trimmed by 9 bases and V by 3 bases; bases with no gene match: 10. The CDR3 nucleotides read TGCAGTGCTAGCCGGACAGGGTTTGACGGGCAGTACTTC. Translation: CSASRTGFDGQYF.

The J gene is TRBJ2-2, the V gene TRBV5-1, with D possibly called TRBD1 or TRBD2 (6 bases each). The CDR3 consists of 15 residues. Germline-derived CDR1 and CDR2 are SGHRS and YFSETQ. V dropped 2 bases and J dropped 4 bases, with 12 bases sitting between them. CDR3 nucleotides: TGCGCCAGCAGCTTCACGGGGGCGCGCACCGGGGAGCTGTTTTTT. This translates into CASSFTGARTGELFF.

There are a few counts of this clonotype. The genes are TRBV7-9 and TRBJ1-1; 7 bases agree with TRBD1. Per the germline V gene, CDR1 is SEHNR and CDR2 is FQNEAQ (reference sequence). This CDR3 has 14 amino acids. V lost 3 bases, J lost 4 bases, and 5 bases stayed unmatched. The CDR3 here is CASSLDRFGTEAFF. The CDR3 bases are TGTGCCAGCAGCTTGGACAGGTTCGGCACTGAAGCTTTCTTT.

This clonotype was counted between two and nine times. The J gene is TRBJ2-7, the V gene TRBV20-1; D is unresolved. Germline V CDR1 and CDR2: DFQATT, SNEGSKA (reference sequence). The length of the CDR3 is 12 residues. V lost 4 bases and J lost 1, with 8 bases in between. Here the CDR3 DNA reads TGCAGTGCTAACACTGAATCCTACGAGCAGTACTTC. Amino acids: CSANTESYEQYF.

J is TRBJ1-2 and V is TRBV7-9, with D possibly being TRBD1 (5 bases). V was shortened by 8 bases and J by 4 bases, with 8 bases between the two germline ends. The CDR3 covers 11 residues. Looked up from germline, CDR1 is SEHNR and CDR2 is FQNEAQ (reference sequence). The CDR3 is CASGGGYGYTF. In DNA, the CDR3 is TGTGCCAGCGGGGGGGGCTATGGCTACACCTTC.

This clonotype was observed a handful of times. This rearrangement joins TRBV7-2 to TRBJ2-1; D not resolved. Deletions cut 9 bases from V and 0 bases from J, with 12 bases between. The CDR3 runs to 14 residues. Germline V CDR1 and CDR2: SGHTA, FQGNSA. In DNA form, the CDR3 reads TGTGCCAGTAAAGGTCTGAACTCCTACAATGAGCAGTTCTTC. Amino acid sequence: CASKGLNSYNEQFF.

In its sample, this clonotype was seen many times. This sequence joins TRBV5-5 and TRBJ2-5; 7 bases are a match to TRBD2. This CDR3 is 14 amino acids long. Trimming cost V 4 bases and J 3 bases; bases outside gene matches: 6. Germline-derived CDR1 and CDR2 are SGHKS and YYEKEE (reference sequence). The CDR3 reads CASSPGGIEETQYF. In nucleotides, the CDR3 is TGTGCCAGCAGCCCGGGGGGAATAGAAGAGACCCAGTACTTC.

This clonotype has more than one count but fewer than ten. This chain connects TRBV20-1 to TRBJ1-5, with D perhaps matching TRBD1 (6 bases). The CDR3 runs to 18 residues. In germline, CDR1 is DFQATT, CDR2 SNEGSKA (reference sequence). Trimming cost V 0 bases and J 1 base, with 19 bases left between them. The CDR3 loop reads CSARDLSLGGQSNQPQHF. CDR3 nucleotide sequence: TGCAGTGCTAGAGATTTGTCCCTCGGGGGGCAGAGCAATCAGCCCCAGCATTTT.

DNA for the CDR3: TGTGCCATCAGTGAGAGGGCGGACACAGATACGCAGTATTTT. Translated, it gives CAISERADTDTQYF. V and J are TRBV10-3 and TRBJ2-3; D uncertain. Germline CDR1 and CDR2: ENHRY and SYGVKD. V lost 2 bases to trimming and J lost 2 bases, with 8 bases between them. The CDR3 loop spans 14 amino acids.

V gene TRBV5-4 combines with J gene TRBJ2-5, with 12 positions matching TRBD2. V gave up 4 bases and J gave up 4 bases; unmatched junction bases: 2. CDR3 length: 14 amino acids. The germline V gene encodes CDR1 SGHNT and CDR2 YYREEE (reference sequence). CDR3 in amino acids: CASSPGLAGETQYF. Written as DNA, the CDR3 is TGTGCCAGCAGCCCGGGACTAGCGGGAGAGACCCAGTACTTC.